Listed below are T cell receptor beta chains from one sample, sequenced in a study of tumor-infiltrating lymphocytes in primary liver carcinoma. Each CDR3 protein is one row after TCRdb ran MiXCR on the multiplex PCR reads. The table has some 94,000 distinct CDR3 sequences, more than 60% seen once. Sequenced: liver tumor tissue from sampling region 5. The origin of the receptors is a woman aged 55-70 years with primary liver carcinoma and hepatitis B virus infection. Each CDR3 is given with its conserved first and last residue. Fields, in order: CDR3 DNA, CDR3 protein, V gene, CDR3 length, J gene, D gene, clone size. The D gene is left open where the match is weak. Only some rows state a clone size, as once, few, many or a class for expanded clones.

TGTGCCTGTAGTTTAGATGACAGGGCTGTCGGAGAGACCCAGTACTTC CACSLDDRAVGETQYF TRBV28 16 TRBJ2-5 TRBD1 once
TGTGCCAGCAGCGTTATAAATAAGGGTTACGAGCAGTACTTC CASSVINKGYEQYF TRBV7-9 14 TRBJ2-7 - many
TGTGACAGCAGGTCTCAGGACACCCAAGACATTCAGTACTTC CDSRSQDTQDIQYF TRBV6-1 14 TRBJ2-4 - -
TGTGCCAGCAGTTCGCTGACAGGGTTCCTTGGCTACACCTTC CASSSLTGFLGYTF TRBV12-3/TRBV12-4 14 TRBJ1-2 TRBD1 many
TGTGCCAGCAGCTGGCTAAGAGGAAATGAGCAGTTCTTC CASSWLRGNEQFF TRBV7-8 13 TRBJ2-1 - many
TGTGCCAGCAGTGGGTCAGGGGGTTCCTACGAGCAGTACTTC CASSGSGGSYEQYF TRBV2 14 TRBJ2-7 TRBD1 few
TGCGCTAGCAGCTTGAGAGTGGGCGGGGAAGCTTTGTTT CASSLRVGGEALF TRBV11-2 13 TRBJ1-1 - -
TGCAGCGTATCCGTCCGGACTAGCGCTGAAGAGACCCACTACTTC CSVSVRTSAEETHYF TRBV29-1 15 TRBJ2-5 TRBD2 -
TGCAGCGTGATGAGACAGGGGTCCAACACAGATACGCAGTATTTT CSVMRQGSNTDTQYF TRBV29-1 15 TRBJ2-3 TRBD1 -
TGTGCCGGCAGTCCTCCCCCGGGACAGGGAGATTCACCCCTCCACTTT CAGSPPPGQGDSPLHF TRBV16 16 TRBJ1-6 TRBD1 -
TGTGCCACCGTACCGGGAAAGAACAATGAGCAGTTCTTC CATVPGKNNEQFF TRBV24-1 13 TRBJ2-1 - few
TGTGCCAGCAGCAACCCGGGACTAGCGGGAGGCGGGGAGACCCAGTACTTC CASSNPGLAGGGETQYF TRBV2 17 TRBJ2-5 TRBD2 -
TGCGTCGTTGAGGGAACACTAGCCCCCGAGTGGAATGAGCAGTTCTTC CVVEGTLAPEWNEQFF TRBV29-1 16 TRBJ2-1 - once
TGTGCCAGCAGCCAGGACATCAACATTGAAGCTTTCTTT CASSQDINIEAFF TRBV6-5 13 TRBJ1-1 - -
TGTGCCAGCAGAGGACTAGCGCTATACAATGAGCATCTCTTC CASRGLALYNEHLF TRBV6-1 14 TRBJ2-1 TRBD2 -
TGCGCCAGCAGCCTCGCGAGGGTTAACACTGAAGCTTTCTTT CASSLARVNTEAFF TRBV5-1 14 TRBJ1-1 - many
TGTACCAGCAGTTTGGCCGGGTCAGGGAGGGACGAGCAGTACTTC CTSSLAGSGRDEQYF TRBV6-5 15 TRBJ2-7 TRBD2 -
TGTGCCAGCAGCTTATGGGGGCCCACAGATACGCAGTATTTT CASSLWGPTDTQYF TRBV7-3 14 TRBJ2-3 - -
TGTGCCAGCAGCTGGGACAGGGTCAACTATGTCCACACCTTC CASSWDRVNYVHTF TRBV5-6 14 TRBJ1-2 TRBD1 -
TGTGCCAGCAGGTCGCTCTACCAGATCCGGGACATGGGTCCCGGGGCCAACGTCCTGACTTTC CASRSLYQIRDMGPGANVLTF TRBV2 21 TRBJ2-6 - -
TGTGCCAGCAGCCATAGGACAGGCACAGATGTGCAGTATTTT CASSHRTGTDVQYF TRBV11-3 14 TRBJ2-3 TRBD1 -
TGTGCCAGCTCACCACCGGCAGGGGCGAGCACCGGGGAGCTGTTCTTT CASSPPAGASTGELFF TRBV18 16 TRBJ2-2 - -
TGTGCCAGCAGCTTCGCCGGACGGGGTTACTATGGCTACACCTTC CASSFAGRGYYGYTF TRBV11-2 15 TRBJ1-2 - -
TGTGCCAGCAGCTTAACGGGACAAAACACCGGGGAGCTGTTTTTT CASSLTGQNTGELFF TRBV11-2 15 TRBJ2-2 - many
TGTGCCAGCAGTCTCCTCGGACAGGGGGCCTCACTGGACTTC CASSLLGQGASLDF TRBV12-3/TRBV12-4 14 TRBJ2-5 TRBD1 many
TGTGCCAGCAGTTCCGGGACAGGGCGAGATACGCAGTATTTT CASSSGTGRDTQYF TRBV6-6 14 TRBJ2-3 TRBD1 -
TGCGCCAGCAGCATGGGAAACACCGGGGAGCTGTTCTTT CASSMGNTGELFF TRBV5-1 13 TRBJ2-2 - once
TGTGCCTGGAAGGGGCCCCGTGGAGGGACCTATGGCTACACTTTC CAWKGPRGGTYGYTF TRBV30 15 TRBJ1-2 - once
TGTGCCAATAGACGGTACGAGGGTCGTGCTGAAGCTTTCTTT CANRRYEGRAEAFF TRBV19 14 TRBJ1-1 - -
TGTGCAAGCAGTATAGGGGACTCACCGGCGTCTGGAAACACCATATATTTT CASSIGDSPASGNTIYF TRBV6-6 17 TRBJ1-3 - -
TGTGCTAGCAGTCACGGGCTAAATCAGCCCCAGCATTTT CASSHGLNQPQHF TRBV6-5 13 TRBJ1-5 - -
TGCAGCGCCCGTACCGGGACAACGGACACCGGGGAGCTGTTTTTT CSARTGTTDTGELFF TRBV29-1 15 TRBJ2-2 - -
TGTGCCAGCAGCCCCGGACAGGTCGTTAGGAACACTGAAGCTTTCTTT CASSPGQVVRNTEAFF TRBV6-5 16 TRBJ1-1 TRBD1 many
TGCAGCATACAAGGCTCCTACAATGAGCAGTTCTTC CSIQGSYNEQFF TRBV29-1 12 TRBJ2-1 - -
TGTGCCAGGAGTCCCTGGGATCAGGGGGCGGACTACGGGCAATACTTC CARSPWDQGADYGQYF TRBV7-9 16 TRBJ2-7 TRBD1 -
TGCGCCAGCAGGGAAAGCGGACAGGGGGCCAAAAACATTCAGTACTTC CASRESGQGAKNIQYF TRBV5-1 16 TRBJ2-4 TRBD1 many
TGTGTCAGTACCAGCGATGCCGGCTCCTACGAGCAGTACTTC CVSTSDAGSYEQYF TRBV12-3/TRBV12-4 14 TRBJ2-7 - -
TGCAGCGTTTCTAGTGGGAGTGCAGATACGCACTATTTT CSVSSGSADTHYF TRBV29-1 13 TRBJ2-3 - once
TGCAGCGTTGAAATCAGGGGGCGAAGCACAGAAACGCAGTATTTT CSVEIRGRSTETQYF TRBV29-1 15 TRBJ2-3 TRBD1 -
TGTGCTAGCAGTTCCCTAGCGGGGGGAGTGGAGACCCAGTACTTC CASSSLAGGVETQYF TRBV28 15 TRBJ2-5 TRBD2 -
TGTGCCAGCAGTGCCCGGACAATATACTCCTACTATGAGCAGTTCTTC CASSARTIYSYYEQFF TRBV6-5 16 TRBJ2-1 - -
TGTGCTAGCAGCCCTCCGCAAGGACGGACTGGGGAGCTGTTTTTT CASSPPQGRTGELFF TRBV11-2 15 TRBJ2-2 - -
TGCAGCATTATCAGGGGCTCGAACGCCGGGGAGCTGTTTTTT CSIIRGSNAGELFF TRBV29-1 14 TRBJ2-2 - -
TGTACCAGCAGCTTAGATGGTTGGGGGTGCGTCATTCAGTACTTC CTSSLDGWGCVIQYF TRBV11-2 15 TRBJ2-4 - -
TGTGCCAGCAGCTCCCTCCCTTCGGACAGCCAGAAAAACATTCAGTACTTC CASSSLPSDSQKNIQYF TRBV5-5 17 TRBJ2-4 - many
TGTAGCGTTGGCCCGGTGGCCACGCGGTATTTT CSVGPVATRYF TRBV29-1 11 TRBJ2-3 - -
TGTACCAGCAGCTCCCGGACGGGGGCAGGTACGCAGTATTTT CTSSSRTGAGTQYF TRBV11-2 14 TRBJ2-3 - -
TGTGCCAGCATCCAGTCTAGCGGGAGAGATACGCAGTATTTT CASIQSSGRDTQYF TRBV28 14 TRBJ2-3 TRBD2 many
TGCGCCAGCAACTCAATCGCCCCTAGCGGGAGGGCTGGTACAGATACGCAGTATTTT CASNSIAPSGRAGTDTQYF TRBV4-1 19 TRBJ2-3 TRBD2 many
TGCGCCAGCAGCCCCTCAGTCGTTCAGGGGACTGAAGCTTTCTTT CASSPSVVQGTEAFF TRBV4-1 15 TRBJ1-1 - many
TGTGTCAGCAGTCGTCCGACTAGCACTGAGCAGTTCTTC CVSSRPTSTEQFF TRBV6-6 13 TRBJ2-1 TRBD2 -
TGTACCAGCAGCCACGAGGATATTAACTATGGCTACACTTTC CTSSHEDINYGYTF TRBV11-3 14 TRBJ1-2 - -
TGTGCCAGCAGCTGGGGGGCAGGGAGCACAAATACGCAGTATTTT CASSWGAGSTNTQYF TRBV11-2 15 TRBJ2-3 - -
TGTGCCAGTAACTTAGTTGGGATTGACTACGAGCAGTACTTC CASNLVGIDYEQYF TRBV11-2 14 TRBJ2-7 - -